The TCR beta chain under discussion was sequenced for a study of shared clonotypes between healthy human individuals. Study-wide background: Two female and three male donors aged 18 to 49 were enrolled. Study conclusions and caveats: In contrast to clonotypes shared by all four donors, non-shared clonotypes had lower generation probabilities. Estimated richness values were generally larger in naive subsets than in memory subsets. Clonotype sharing among donors was thought likely to change with sequencing depth.

Trimming stripped 2 bases from V and 6 bases from J, with 7 bases between. There are 13 residues in the CDR3. CDR1 is SGHNT, CDR2 YENEEA, per germline. Comment on this clone: Its specificity is unknown.

Libraries were prepared by immunoSEQ multiplex PCR; TCRdb keeps only in-frame clonotypes and omits some of them. Found here are 2 million to 2.5 million clones, roughly 92% of them singletons; the top ten hold around 0.38%. This sequence originates from a young man in good health. Some clones in this sample may be carry-over from other donors' samples. Input material: naive CD4+ T cells from PBMCs. Subset meaning: CD45RA+ positively selected. The chain carries TRBV11-3 and TRBJ2-2, with D possibly being TRBD1 (5 bases). As DNA, the CDR3 is TGTGCCAGCAGCTTACAAGGGGCCGGGGAGCTGTTTTTT. This sequence encodes CASSLQGAGELFF. The entire variable domain, with the rest obtained from reference TRBV11-3 and TRBJ2-2, is as follows: EAGVVQSPRYKIIEKKQPVAFWCNPISGHNTLYWYLQNLGQGPELLIRYENEEAVDDSQLPKDRFSAERLKGVDSTLKIQPAELGDSAVYLCASSLQGAGELFFGEGSRLTVL.